The entry below describes one T cell receptor beta chain. Germline-derived CDR1 and CDR2 are SNHLY and FYNNEI. The CDR3 is 14 amino acids. The V end lost 1 base, the J end lost 4 bases, and 10 bases lay between the germline ends. The method was immunoSEQ multiplex PCR; TCRdb's version includes in-frame clones alone and lacks a portion of them. In the table there are over 200,000 clones, less than 90% of which are singletons. The sample belongs to a study of blood T cell repertoires in COVID-19. Overall study: Collection of acute and convalescent COVID-19 samples took place in the United States, Italy and Spain.

The specimen was PBMCs or T cells enriched from blood (not recorded which). The chain has TRBV2 and TRBJ1-2; tentative D call: TRBD1 (5 bases). The TCR sequence derives from a middle-aged woman who had recovered from COVID-19. CDR3 nucleotide sequence: TGTGCCAGCAGTGAAGTCAGGGTCTCCTATGGCTACACCTTC. Its protein product is CASSEVRVSYGYTF.